This T cell receptor beta chain was profiled in a study of T cell repertoires in cytomegalovirus infection. The overall study: Public TCR beta signatures were indicative of both CMV infection and a matching HLA type. Study observations and caveats: Carriage of CMV together with the relevant HLA was identifiable through cumulative public TCR beta family frequency. Predominance within the ex vivo response was attributable to HLA-C-restricted CMV-specific TCR beta clonotypes.

TCRdb fed the reads into MiXCR, producing one record per CDR3 protein. Among roughly 54,000 distinct CDR3 sequences listed, about 30% were seen once. On this clonotype: Its antigen is unidentified.

CDR1 is SGHTA, CDR2 FQGNSA, per germline. The CDR3 is made up of 15 amino acids. V was clipped by 5 bases and J by 0 bases; unmatched bases: 5. The sequenced sample was PBMCs, sequenced either directly or after in vitro stimulation (not recorded which). The chain has TRBV7-2 and TRBJ2-3; 7 bases fit TRBD2. This sequence was found in a human donor in good health (CMV status not recorded). Some clones in this sample may be carry-over from other donors' samples. The chain's CDR3 is CASSGTTTSTDTQYF. As DNA, the CDR3 is TGTGCCAGCAGCGGGACTACGACTAGCACAGATACGCAGTATTTT.